A single sample gave rise to the 22 T cell receptor beta chains below, sequenced in a study of blood T cells in healthy people across ages. Next came a second PCR, run for about 6 to 12 cycles, which used a sample-barcoded 5' primer along with a J-beta primer mix. TCRdb re-analysed the 5' RACE reads in MiXCR, keeping a single row per CDR3 protein. The sample lists fewer than 1.5 million distinct CDR3 sequences; roughly 40% were seen once. Sequencing input: blood. The receptors were sampled from a woman under 30 in good health.

The chain links TRBV5-1 to TRBJ2-1; the match to TRBD2 covers 12 bases. V was clipped by 0 bases and J by 5 bases; unmatched bases: 9. Germline CDR1 and CDR2: SGHRS and YFSETQ. The CDR3 totals 18 residues. The CDR3 is CASSLVSASGGVNNEQFF. For the CDR3, the DNA is TGCGCCAGCAGCTTGGTTTCGGCTAGCGGGGGGGTTAACAATGAGCAGTTCTTC.

The chain combines TRBV20-1 with TRBJ2-1; no definite D call. Germline CDR1 DFQATT, CDR2 SNEGSKA (reference sequence). The germline V and J ends were trimmed by 6 bases and 8 bases, with 11 bases remaining between them. CDR3 size: 11 residues. CDR3 sequence: CSAIGRDEQFF. CDR3 DNA sequence: TGCAGTGCGATCGGAAGGGATGAGCAGTTCTTC.

DNA of the CDR3: TGTGCCAGCAGTCCCGCCTGGGAACTGTTTTTT. It specifies CASSPAWELFF. V gene TRBV28 combines with J gene TRBJ1-4; D call uncertain. V was clipped by 5 bases and J by 12 bases, with 10 bases between them. Germline lookup yields CDR1 MDHEN and CDR2 SYDVKM. The CDR3 totals 11 residues.

This sequence joins TRBV20-1 and TRBJ2-7, with 8 bases that match TRBD2. J was trimmed by 1 base and V by 5 bases; bases with no gene match: 7. This CDR3 has 14 amino acids. Germline V gene sequence: CDR1 DFQATT, CDR2 SNEGSKA (reference sequence). CDR3 sequence: CSAPAASGSYEQYF. CDR3 coding DNA: TGCAGTGCTCCAGCGGCTAGCGGGTCCTACGAGCAGTACTTC.

The chain links TRBV11-2 to TRBJ2-7, with TRBD1 as a possible D gene (5 bases). Per the germline V gene, CDR1 is SGHAT and CDR2 is FQNNGV. CDR3 length: 15 amino acids. V shed 3 bases and J shed 1 base, with 13 bases lying between them. Here the CDR3 DNA reads TGTGCCAGCAGCTTCGGGCAGGGTTTATCCTACGAGCAGTACTTC. Amino acids: CASSFGQGLSYEQYF.

Only a few counts were recorded for this clonotype. This chain connects TRBV27 to TRBJ2-3; no clear D gene. The V end was cut by 4 bases, the J end by 3 bases, with 11 bases between. The CDR3 sequence is 14 residues long. The germline gives CDR1 MNHEY, CDR2 SMNVEV (reference sequence). The CDR3 protein is CASSSMDGTDTQYF. The CDR3 region has the DNA TGTGCCAGCAGTTCTATGGACGGGACAGATACGCAGTATTTT.

This chain uses TRBV30 with TRBJ2-3; 7 nucleotides line up with TRBD1. Germline assignment: CDR1 GTSNPN and CDR2 SVGIG (reference sequence). The CDR3 totals 13 residues. Trimming removed 4 bases from V and 1 base from J; junction bases left unmatched: 2. The CDR3 region is CAWNRGGTDTQYF. The CDR3 bases are TGTGCCTGGAACAGGGGTGGCACAGATACGCAGTATTTT.

The chain recombines TRBV18 with TRBJ1-2; 7 positions match TRBD1. CDR1 and CDR2 from the germline V gene are KGHSH and LQKENI. The CDR3 loop spans 15 amino acids. The trim removed 1 base at V and 6 bases at J, leaving 8 bases unmatched. CDR3 bases: TGTGCCAGCTCACCACAGGGGGCGGCTGACCATGGCTACACCTTC. Translation: CASSPQGAADHGYTF.

This clonotype was recorded a few times. The rearrangement uses TRBV20-1 and TRBJ1-1; perhaps TRBD1 as D (5 bases). The CDR3 has 15 amino acids. V was cut by 3 bases and J by 4 bases, with 18 bases left in between. In germline, CDR1 is DFQATT, CDR2 SNEGSKA (reference sequence). CDR3 nucleotide sequence: TGCAGTGCTAGGGATGTCGGGACGACGGGCACTGAAGCTTTCTTT. Its translation: CSARDVGTTGTEAFF.

This chain joins TRBV20-1 and TRBJ1-2; D unclear. This CDR3 is 17 amino acids long. The germline V gene has CDR1 DFQATT and CDR2 SNEGSKA (reference sequence). V was cut by 0 bases and J by 3 bases, with 20 bases left in between. The CDR3 nucleotides are TGCAGTGCTAGAGATCGGATGAGGGAGGTTTGGGACTATGGCTACACCTTC. Its protein is CSARDRMREVWDYGYTF.

This clonotype appeared many times. This sequence joins TRBV7-2 and TRBJ2-7; D unclear. V gave up 6 bases and J gave up 6 bases, with 9 bases separating them. CDR1 is SGHTA and CDR2 is FQGNSA in the germline V gene. The CDR3 covers 11 residues. The DNA for the CDR3 is TGTGCCAGCAGGCCTAGTCGCGAGCAGTACTTC. The encoded protein is CASRPSREQYF.

This clonotype was detected a few times. This chain joins TRBV10-3 and TRBJ1-2, with D possibly being TRBD1 (6 bases). The CDR3 loop spans 17 amino acids. V was clipped by 3 bases and J by 0 bases, with 17 bases between them. Per the germline V gene, CDR1 is ENHRY and CDR2 is SYGVKD. CDR3 in amino acids: CAISDLTGQPSNYGYTF. The CDR3 region has the DNA TGTGCCATCAGTGATTTGACCGGACAGCCCTCTAACTATGGCTACACCTTC.

The V and J genes are TRBV6-5 and TRBJ2-5; no clear D. The DNA end favors TRBJ2-7, so the J call may be wrong. This CDR3 spans 16 amino acids. CDR1 and CDR2 from the germline V gene are MNHEY and SVGAGI. This chain's CDR3 is CASSFSIPALGAEQYF. The DNA for the CDR3 is TGTGCCAGCAGTTTTTCGATTCCAGCTTTGGGTGCCGAGCAGTACTTC.

The J gene is TRBJ1-2, the V gene TRBV27; D uncertain. V was pared by 3 bases and J by 0 bases, with 11 bases between. The CDR3 contains 15 residues. Germline CDR1 and CDR2: MNHEY and SMNVEV (reference sequence). The DNA for the CDR3 is TGTGCCAGCAGTTTTAGCAGCAGTCCTAACTATGGCTACACCTTC. Its protein is CASSFSSSPNYGYTF.

This clonotype was counted between two and nine times. V gene TRBV5-6 combines with J gene TRBJ2-5; 11 nucleotides match TRBD2. CDR3 length equals 16 residues. Losses at the gene ends were 4 bases for V and 3 bases for J; bases not matched to a gene: 8. Germline CDR1 and CDR2: SGHDT and YYEEEE. The CDR3 region is CASSPGLLAGEETQYF. Here the CDR3 DNA reads TGTGCCAGCAGCCCGGGGTTACTAGCGGGGGAAGAGACCCAGTACTTC. Filled out from reference TRBV5-6 and TRBJ2-5, the complete variable domain reads DAGVTQSPTHLIKTRGQQVTLRCSPKSGHDTVSWYQQALGQGPQFIFQYYEEEERQRGNFPDRFSGHQFPNYSSELNVNALLLGDSALYLCASSPGLLAGEETQYFGPGTRLLVL.

In its sample, this clonotype was seen a few times. This chain uses TRBV18 with TRBJ2-1; TRBD2 matches 7 bases. CDR3 length: 16 amino acids. Losses at the gene ends were 4 bases for V and 0 bases for J; bases not matched to a gene: 6. The germline CDR1 and CDR2 sequences are KGHSH and LQKENI. The CDR3 DNA is TGTGCCAGCTCACAGCAAGCGGGGAGCTCCTACAATGAGCAGTTCTTC. Amino acid sequence: CASSQQAGSSYNEQFF.

This clonotype was seen only a few times. The chain is built from TRBV12-3 or TRBV12-4 and TRBJ2-7, with 8 bases matching TRBD2. This CDR3 is 18 amino acids long. The junction had 15 bases not matched to a gene; V was cut back by 3 bases and J by 2 bases. In DNA, the CDR3 is TGTGCCAGCAGTTTCTTGGAGTGGAGCAGCGGGAGTGCCTACGAGCAGTACTTC. Amino acid sequence: CASSFLEWSSGSAYEQYF.

The V and J genes are TRBV13 and TRBJ2-3; TRBD2 might be the D (5 bases). V lost 5 bases and J 10 bases, leaving 19 bases between the germline ends. Germline loops: CDR1 PRHDT, CDR2 FYEKMQ (reference sequence). CDR3 length: 14 residues. The chain's CDR3 is CASSTRSADPPQYF. As DNA, the CDR3 is TGTGCCAGCAGCACAAGGTCAGCGGACCCTCCGCAGTATTTT.

This clonotype was seen a handful of times. This chain uses TRBV10-3 with TRBJ1-4; maybe TRBD1 (5 bases). The CDR3 is 16 residues long. CDR1 and CDR2 from the germline V gene are ENHRY and SYGVKD. V was shortened by 6 bases and J by 6 bases, with 20 bases between the two germline ends. The CDR3 spells CAIRPSPGAQHEKLFF. CDR3 DNA sequence: TGTGCCATCAGACCGTCGCCCGGGGCCCAACATGAAAAACTGTTTTTT.

A few counts support this clonotype. The chain uses TRBV5-1 and TRBJ2-7; weak D call: TRBD1 (5 bases). The germline V and J ends were trimmed by 4 bases and 2 bases, with 16 bases remaining between them. The CDR3 has 15 amino acids. Germline CDR1 and CDR2: SGHRS and YFSETQ. The CDR3 sequence: CASSLFSTVPYEQYF. CDR3 coding DNA: TGCGCCAGCAGCCTGTTCTCGACAGTGCCCTACGAGCAGTACTTC.

The chain employs TRBV14 and TRBJ1-4; no reliable D call. CDR3 size: 18 residues. Trimming removed 1 base from V and 0 bases from J, with 15 bases in between. Germline values: CDR1 SGHDN, CDR2 FVKESK. The CDR3 DNA reads TGTGCCAGCAGCCAAGGAGTACAGTCCATCTCAACTAATGAAAAACTGTTTTTT. Translation: CASSQGVQSISTNEKLFF.

This clonotype was counted only a few times. The J gene is TRBJ2-7, the V gene TRBV20-1; no clear D. The V and J ends lost 1 base and 2 bases respectively, with 9 bases between them. Germline lookup yields CDR1 DFQATT and CDR2 SNEGSKA (reference sequence). This CDR3 spans 13 amino acids. The CDR3 protein is CSARVQDAYEQYF. CDR3 coding DNA: TGCAGTGCTAGAGTTCAGGACGCCTACGAGCAGTACTTC.